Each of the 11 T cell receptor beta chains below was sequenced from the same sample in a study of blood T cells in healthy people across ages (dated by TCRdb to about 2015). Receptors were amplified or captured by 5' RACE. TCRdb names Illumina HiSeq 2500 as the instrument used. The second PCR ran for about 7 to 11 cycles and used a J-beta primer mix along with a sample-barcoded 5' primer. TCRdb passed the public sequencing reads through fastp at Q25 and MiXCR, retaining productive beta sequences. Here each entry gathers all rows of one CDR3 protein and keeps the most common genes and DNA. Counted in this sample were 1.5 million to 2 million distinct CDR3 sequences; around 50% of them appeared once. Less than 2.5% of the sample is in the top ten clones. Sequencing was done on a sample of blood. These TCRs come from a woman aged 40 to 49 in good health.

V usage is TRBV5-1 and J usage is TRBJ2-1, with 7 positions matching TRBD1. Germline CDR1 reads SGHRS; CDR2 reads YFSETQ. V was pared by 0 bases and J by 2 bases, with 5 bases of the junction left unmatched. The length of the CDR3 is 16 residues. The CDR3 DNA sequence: TGCGCCAGCAGCTTGGCCCCGACAGGGCCCTACAATGAGCAGTTCTTC. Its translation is CASSLAPTGPYNEQFF.

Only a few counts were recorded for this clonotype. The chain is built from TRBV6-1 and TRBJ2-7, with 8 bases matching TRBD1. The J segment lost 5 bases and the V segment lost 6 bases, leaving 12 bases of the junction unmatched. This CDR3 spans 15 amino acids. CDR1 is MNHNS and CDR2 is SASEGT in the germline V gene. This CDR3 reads CASRIPTGVMNEQYF. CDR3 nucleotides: TGTGCCAGCAGGATTCCGACAGGGGTGATGAACGAGCAGTACTTC.

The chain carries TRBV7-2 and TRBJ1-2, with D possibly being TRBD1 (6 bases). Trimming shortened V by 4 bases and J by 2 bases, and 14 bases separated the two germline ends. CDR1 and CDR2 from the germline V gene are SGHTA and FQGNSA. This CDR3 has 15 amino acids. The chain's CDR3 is CASSSGQQTNYGYTF. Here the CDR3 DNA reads TGTGCCAGCAGCTCAGGACAGCAAACAAACTATGGCTACACCTTC.

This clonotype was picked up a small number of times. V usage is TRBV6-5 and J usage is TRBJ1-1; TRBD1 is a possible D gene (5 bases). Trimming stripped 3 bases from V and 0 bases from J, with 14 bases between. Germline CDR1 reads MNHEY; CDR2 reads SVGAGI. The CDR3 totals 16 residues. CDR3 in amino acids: CASSYSRGPLNTEAFF. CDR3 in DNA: TGTGCCAGCAGTTATTCCCGGGGACCGTTGAACACTGAAGCTTTCTTT.

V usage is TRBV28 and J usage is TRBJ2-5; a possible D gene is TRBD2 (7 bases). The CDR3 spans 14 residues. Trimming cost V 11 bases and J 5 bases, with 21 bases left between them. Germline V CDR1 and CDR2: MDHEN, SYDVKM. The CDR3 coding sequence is TGTGCCTCCAAAGGGGGGGTCCGCGGGGAGACCCAGTACTTC. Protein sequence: CASKGGVRGETQYF.

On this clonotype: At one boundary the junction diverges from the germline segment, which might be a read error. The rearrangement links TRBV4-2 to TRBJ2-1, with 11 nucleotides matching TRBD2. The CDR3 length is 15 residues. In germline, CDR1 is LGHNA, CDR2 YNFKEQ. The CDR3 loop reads CASSDLAGGPNGQFF. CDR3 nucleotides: TGTGCCAGCAGCGACCTAGCGGGGGGCCCCAATGGGCAGTTCTTC.

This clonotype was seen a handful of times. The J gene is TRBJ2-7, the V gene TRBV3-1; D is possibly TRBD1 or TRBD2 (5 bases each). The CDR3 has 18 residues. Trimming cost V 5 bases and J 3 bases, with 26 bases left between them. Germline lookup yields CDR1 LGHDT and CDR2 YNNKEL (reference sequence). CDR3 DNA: TGTGCCAGCAGCTCCGAGGGACGGGACGCAACTTGGGACTACGAGCAGTACTTC. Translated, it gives CASSSEGRDATWDYEQYF.

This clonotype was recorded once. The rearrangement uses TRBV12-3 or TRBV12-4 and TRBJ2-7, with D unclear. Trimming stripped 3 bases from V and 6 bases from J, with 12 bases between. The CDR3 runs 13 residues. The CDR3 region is CASSLLSESEQYF. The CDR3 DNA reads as TGTGCCAGCAGTTTGTTGTCGGAATCCGAGCAGTACTTC.

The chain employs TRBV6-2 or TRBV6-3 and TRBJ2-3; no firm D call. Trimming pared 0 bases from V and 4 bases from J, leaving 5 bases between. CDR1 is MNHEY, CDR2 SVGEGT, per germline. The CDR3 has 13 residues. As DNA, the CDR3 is TGTGCCAGCAGTTACTCGGGCGCAGATACGCAGTATTTT. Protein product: CASSYSGADTQYF.

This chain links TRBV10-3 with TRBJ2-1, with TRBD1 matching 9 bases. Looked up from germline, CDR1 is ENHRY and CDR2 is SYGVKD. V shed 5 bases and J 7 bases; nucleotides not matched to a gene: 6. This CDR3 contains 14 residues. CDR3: CAISPGQGRNEQFF. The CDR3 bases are TGTGCCATCAGTCCGGGACAGGGTAGGAATGAGCAGTTCTTC.

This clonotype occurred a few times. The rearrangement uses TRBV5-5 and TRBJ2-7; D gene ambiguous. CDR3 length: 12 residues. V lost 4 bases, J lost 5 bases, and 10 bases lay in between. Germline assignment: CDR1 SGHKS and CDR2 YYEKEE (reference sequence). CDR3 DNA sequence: TGTGCCAGCAGCCTCAGACCGGACGAGCAGTACTTC. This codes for CASSLRPDEQYF.